Detailed here is one T cell receptor beta chain. This specimen comes from a study of CD8+ T cells in alopecia areata. As the sequencing template, cDNA was produced by extracting RNA and reverse transcribing it. Sequencing used immunoSEQ multiplex PCR; TCRdb keeps in-frame clones, though not all of them. The sample has roughly 210,000 clones, roughly 44% seen once. Treatment in this sample: oral pan-JAK inhibitor, 5-10 mg twice daily. From germline, CDR1 is SGHTA and CDR2 FQGNSA. The CDR3 has 12 residues. V gave up 6 bases and J gave up 7 bases, with 12 bases separating them. The chain joins TRBV7-2 to TRBJ1-2, with a weak D call TRBD1 (6 bases). This clonotype was sampled from a human donor with alopecia areata. Sequencing used CD4+ T cells sorted from blood, obtained around week 37, from a patient treated with tofacitinib. CDR3 loop: CASRMGAVGYTF. The CDR3 DNA reads TGTGCCAGCAGGATGGGGGCGGTTGGCTACACCTTC.